Listed below are T cell receptor beta chains from one sample, sequenced in a study of blood T cell repertoires in COVID-19. Repertoires were generated with immunoSEQ multiplex PCR, while TCRdb's copy carries only in-frame clones and drops some. In the table there are roughly 250,000 clones, around 91% of which are singletons. Sample: PBMCs or T cells enriched from blood (not recorded which). These receptors originate from a woman aged 18-29 years who had recovered from COVID-19. Both conserved end residues are part of each CDR3. Fields, in order: J gene, clone size, V gene, D gene, CDR3 protein, CDR3 DNA. D genes are given only for firm matches. Rows give clone size only sometimes, using once, few, many, or a class for an expanded clone.

J: TRBJ1-1; size: .; V: TRBV5-1; D: .; CDR3: CASTMPGEENTEAFF; DNA: TGCGCCAGCACCATGCCAGGGGAAGAGAACACTGAAGCTTTCTTT
J: TRBJ2-7; size: .; V: TRBV7-2; D: TRBD2; CDR3: CASSLSGGPSYEQYF; DNA: TGTGCCAGCAGCCTGAGCGGGGGGCCTTCCTACGAGCAGTACTTC
J: TRBJ2-5; size: few; V: TRBV7-7; D: TRBD2; CDR3: CASSRLAGGQETQYF; DNA: TGTGCTAGCAGCCGACTAGCGGGGGGCCAAGAGACCCAGTACTTC
J: TRBJ1-4; size: .; V: TRBV6-5; D: .; CDR3: CASSLPSGKLFF; DNA: TGTGCCAGCAGTTTGCCATCCGGAAAACTGTTTTTT
J: TRBJ2-1; size: .; V: TRBV5-1; D: TRBD2; CDR3: CASSPGLAGAYNEQFF; DNA: TGCGCCAGCAGCCCGGGACTAGCGGGAGCCTACAATGAGCAGTTCTTC
J: TRBJ1-1; size: .; V: TRBV11-2; D: TRBD1; CDR3: CASRTGGFGTEAFF; DNA: TGTGCCAGCAGGACAGGGGGATTTGGCACTGAAGCTTTCTTT
J: TRBJ2-5; size: .; V: TRBV6-4; D: TRBD2; CDR3: CASSDSWLAGADRETQYF; DNA: TGTGCCAGCAGTGACTCATGGCTAGCGGGGGCCGACCGCGAGACCCAGTACTTC
J: TRBJ1-4; size: .; V: TRBV3-1/TRBV3-2; D: .; CDR3: CASSQDRGANEKLFF; DNA: TGTGCCAGCAGCCAAGATCGGGGAGCTAATGAAAAACTGTTTTTT
J: TRBJ1-1; size: .; V: TRBV19; D: .; CDR3: CASRGPTEAFF; DNA: TGTGCCAGTAGGGGGCCCACTGAAGCTTTCTTT
J: TRBJ2-2; size: .; V: TRBV28; D: .; CDR3: CASSSPARFQDTGELFF; DNA: TGTGCCAGCAGTTCGCCAGCTAGGTTCCAAGACACCGGGGAGCTGTTTTTT
J: TRBJ2-5; size: .; V: TRBV5-4; D: .; CDR3: CASSLRGGGETQYF; DNA: TGTGCCAGCAGCTTGAGGGGGGGCGGAGAGACCCAGTACTTC
J: TRBJ1-1; size: .; V: TRBV5-6; D: .; CDR3: CASSLGPENTEAFF; DNA: TGTGCCAGCAGCTTGGGGCCCGAAAACACTGAAGCTTTCTTT
J: TRBJ1-6; size: .; V: TRBV7-6; D: TRBD1; CDR3: CASSPGQGTTGGYSPLHF; DNA: TGTGCCAGCAGCCCGGGACAGGGGACAACGGGGGGGTATTCACCCCTCCACTTT
J: TRBJ2-3; size: .; V: TRBV14; D: TRBD2; CDR3: CASSRLAGGSTDTQYF; DNA: TGTGCCAGCAGCCGCCTAGCGGGGGGGAGCACAGATACGCAGTATTTT
J: TRBJ2-1; size: .; V: TRBV4-1; D: TRBD1; CDR3: CASRAIQGWNYNEQFF; DNA: TGCGCCAGCAGGGCAATACAGGGGTGGAACTACAATGAGCAGTTCTTC
J: TRBJ2-2; size: .; V: TRBV6-1; D: TRBD2; CDR3: CASSELGGTGELFF; DNA: TGTGCCAGCAGTGAACTGGGGGGGACCGGGGAGCTGTTTTTT